The source of this T cell receptor (beta chain) is a study of blood T cell repertoires in COVID-19. CDR3 size: 14 residues. The V gene's germline CDR1 is ENHRY and CDR2 SYGVKD. V gave up 6 bases and J gave up 6 bases; unmatched junction bases: 8. The data were produced by immunoSEQ multiplex PCR, yet TCRdb's version contains in-frame clones alone and is incomplete. The table has about 400,000 clones, roughly 86% seen once; the top ten hold 1.5% to 2%. This study enrolled people aged about 18 to 100 from roughly 24 US geographic areas. The gene calls are TRBV10-3 and TRBJ2-3; 8 nucleotides agree with TRBD2. This receptor was obtained from a woman aged 25 to 45 who had recovered from COVID-19. Sequenced material: PBMCs or T cells enriched from blood (not recorded which). The CDR3 nucleotides are TGTGCCATCAGGAAGACTAGCGAGTCGGATACGCAGTATTTT. This codes for CAIRKTSESDTQYF.